These T cell receptor beta chains were read from a single sample in a study of cytomegalovirus exposure and HLA in healthy donors. Some clones are missing from TCRdb's copy, which holds only in-frame ones; the method was immunoSEQ multiplex PCR. The sample carries approximately 150,000 clones, about 77% recorded once. The specimen was PBMCs. These receptors came from a female donor in good health and CMV-seronegative. Both conserved end residues are part of each CDR3. D genes are given only for firm matches. Rows give clone size only sometimes, using once, few, many, or a class for an expanded clone.

J	D	size	V	DNA	CDR3
TRBJ2-2	TRBD2	-	TRBV5-1	TGCGCCAGCAGCGCAATCGGGGGGTACGACACCGGGGAGCTGTTTTTT	CASSAIGGYDTGELFF
TRBJ1-1	-	few	TRBV10-3	TGTGCCATCAGTGACGGGACACAGAAAAGCTTT	CAISDGTQKSF
TRBJ2-7	-	-	TRBV25-1	TGTGCCAGCCGTGGGGGGGGGCACGAGCAGTACTTC	CASRGGGHEQYF
TRBJ1-1	TRBD1	-	TRBV19	TGTGCCAGTAGGACCGACCGGACAGGCACTGAAGCTTTCTTT	CASRTDRTGTEAFF
TRBJ2-7	-	-	TRBV14	TGTGCCAGCAGCCAAGGACCCACAGAATCCTACGAGCAGTACTTC	CASSQGPTESYEQYF
TRBJ1-1	-	-	TRBV30	TGTGCCTGGACCAAGGCGGGGACCAGTGGACTGGCTTTCTTT	CAWTKAGTSGLAFF
TRBJ2-5	-	-	TRBV4-2	TGTGCCAGCAGTCCCGAGGCGCTTCAAGAGACCCAGTACTTC	CASSPEALQETQYF
TRBJ2-7	TRBD1	-	TRBV28	TGTGCCAGCGGATTGGGACAGAGGCCTTGCGAGCAGTACTTC	CASGLGQRPCEQYF
TRBJ2-2	-	-	TRBV11-2	TGTGCCAGCAGCTCCCCTGTCAGAATCACCGGGGAGCTGTTTTTT	CASSSPVRITGELFF
TRBJ2-5	TRBD1	once	TRBV10-2	TGCGCCAGCAGTCCCCCAGGGGGAGAGACCCAGTACTTC	CASSPPGGETQYF
TRBJ2-5	TRBD2	-	TRBV2	TGTGCCAGCAATCTTTCGGGGGGAGAGACCCAGTACTTC	CASNLSGGETQYF
TRBJ2-7	-	-	TRBV21-1	TGTGCCAGCATCTGGAAAGCGGGGGTTTATTTGGTCTACGAGCAGTACTTC	CASIWKAGVYLVYEQYF
TRBJ1-5	-	-	TRBV2	TGTGCCAGCAGCGGCGGACAGCCCAATCAGCCCCAGCATTTT	CASSGGQPNQPQHF
TRBJ2-7	TRBD2	-	TRBV6-6	TGTGCCAGCAGTTACGGGACTAGCGACGAGCAGTACTTC	CASSYGTSDEQYF
TRBJ2-7	-	-	TRBV11-2	TGTGCCAGCAGCTTAGCCGGGTATGACTACGAGCAGTACTTC	CASSLAGYDYEQYF